This T cell receptor beta chain was recovered during a study of T cell responses to AZD1222 COVID-19 vaccine. Produced via immunoSEQ multiplex PCR; TCRdb's table is partial and in-frame only. The data contain about 100,000 clones, around nine tenths of them singletons. Between the trimmed V and J ends, which lost 0 bases and 4 bases, there was a span of 5 bases. The CDR3 is 13 amino acids. Germline V lookup: CDR1 SGHRS, CDR2 YFSETQ. The rearrangement joins TRBV5-1 to TRBJ1-5; D remains ambiguous. The sequencing used peripheral blood, collected on day 0 of AZD1222 vaccination. The source is an adult in good health. This CDR3 reads CASSLGPNQPQHF. The CDR3 region has the DNA TGCGCCAGCAGCTTGGGGCCGAATCAGCCCCAGCATTTT.